One and the same sample provided the 28 T cell receptor beta chains below, sequenced in a study of PD-1 blockade in classical Hodgkin lymphoma. TCRdb keeps only in-frame clones here, not all; method: immunoSEQ multiplex PCR. The sample lists fewer than 15,000 clones; less than 70% were seen once. Brentuximab vedotin exposure varied among the patients, all of whom had relapsed after autologous stem cell transplantation. The sample in question was peripheral blood mononuclear cells (PBMCs), obtained at baseline. Every receptor here comes from a human donor with classical Hodgkin lymphoma.

The chain links TRBV6-5 to TRBJ1-2, with D unresolved. V lost 4 bases to trimming and J lost 1 base, with 10 bases between them. From germline, CDR1 is MNHEY and CDR2 SVGAGI. This CDR3 has 14 amino acids. CDR3 amino acids: CASSSSTVNYGYTF. CDR3 nucleotides: TGTGCCAGCAGTTCCTCGACGGTTAACTATGGCTACACCTTC.

This clone was counted a single time. J is TRBJ1-2 and V is TRBV7-6; 12 bases match TRBD1. Trimming at V came to 5 bases and at J to 3 bases, leaving 7 bases not matched to a gene. This CDR3 has 16 residues. Germline V gene data show CDR1 as SGHVS and CDR2 as FNYEAQ. CDR3 residues: CASSQGTGGEDYGYTF. CDR3 DNA: TGTGCCAGCAGCCAAGGGACAGGGGGCGAAGACTATGGCTACACCTTC.

The chain uses TRBV7-2 and TRBJ2-7; D gene unclear. The germline V gene has CDR1 SGHTA and CDR2 FQGNSA. V lost 5 bases, J lost 0 bases, and 11 bases lay in between. This CDR3 is built from 14 residues. In DNA, the CDR3 is TGTGCCAGCAGCCCGAGAGTTAGCTCCTACGAGCAGTACTTC. Residues: CASSPRVSSYEQYF. Combining the CDR3 with reference TRBV7-2 and TRBJ2-7 gives the whole variable domain GAGVSQSPSNKVTEKGKDVELRCDPISGHTALYWYRQSLGQGLEFLIYFQGNSAPDKSGLPSDRFSAERTGGSVSTLTIQRTQQEDSAVYLCASSPRVSSYEQYFGPGTRLTVT.

The J gene is TRBJ1-2, the V gene TRBV4-1; perhaps TRBD1 as D (5 bases). The germline V gene encodes CDR1 MGHRA and CDR2 YSYEKL. The V end was cut by 1 base, the J end by 4 bases, with 10 bases between. CDR3 size: 14 residues. CDR3 nucleotide sequence: TGCGCCAGCAGCCAAGGCAGGGTAGGCTATGGCTACACCTTC. Translating it yields CASSQGRVGYGYTF.

The chain has TRBV5-1 and TRBJ1-2; D is perhaps TRBD1 (6 bases). Germline V lookup: CDR1 SGHRS, CDR2 YFSETQ. Trimming removed 3 bases at V and 6 bases at J, with 12 bases between. This CDR3 has 13 amino acids. The CDR3 sequence is CASSWHEGDGYTF. In DNA form, the CDR3 reads TGCGCCAGCAGCTGGCACGAGGGGGATGGCTACACCTTC.

The V and J genes are TRBV20-1 and TRBJ2-7; D remains unclear. Germline V lookup: CDR1 DFQATT, CDR2 SNEGSKA (reference sequence). With 3 bases removed from V and 3 bases from J, the gap between germline ends came to 6 bases. CDR3 length equals 11 residues. As DNA, the CDR3 is TGCAGTGCTAGTCCTTACTACGAGCAGTACTTC. It translates to CSASPYYEQYF.

By share, this clone counts as medium-sized. The CDR3 spells CASSLLPSGGYETEAFF. As DNA, the CDR3 is TGTGCCAGCAGTTTATTGCCCTCAGGGGGGTATGAGACTGAAGCTTTCTTT. The chain links TRBV27 to TRBJ1-1; 7 nucleotides match TRBD1. Germline CDR1 is MNHEY and CDR2 is SMNVEV (reference sequence). Trimming removed 1 base from V and 5 bases from J; junction bases left unmatched: 13. The CDR3 consists of 17 residues.

CDR3 in amino acids: CASSAYTTPYEQYF. Written as DNA, the CDR3 is TGCGCCAGCAGTGCCTATACAACGCCCTACGAGCAGTACTTC. The genes are TRBV10-1 and TRBJ2-7; D is unresolved. Trimming cost V 4 bases and J 2 bases, with 12 bases left between them. CDR1 and CDR2 from the germline V gene are WNHNN and SYGVQD (reference sequence). CDR3 length equals 14 residues.

This chain joins TRBV14 and TRBJ2-1; tentatively, D is TRBD2 (6 bases). Trimming removed 4 bases at V and 5 bases at J, with 15 bases between. CDR3 length: 15 amino acids. Germline CDR1 SGHDN, CDR2 FVKESK. CDR3: CASSPGTSIDNEQFF. DNA for the CDR3: TGTGCCAGCAGCCCTGGTACTAGCATCGACAATGAGCAGTTCTTC.

The chain is built from TRBV6-5 and TRBJ2-5, with D unclear. This CDR3 is 13 amino acids long. Per germline, CDR1 MNHEY and CDR2 SVGAGI. The V and J ends lost 1 base and 5 bases respectively, with 8 bases between them. This CDR3 reads CASSYLTTETQYF. Written as DNA, the CDR3 is TGTGCCAGCAGTTACTTGACGACCGAGACCCAGTACTTC.

The chain links TRBV19 to TRBJ2-7; 10 bases line up with TRBD1. The V and J ends lost 4 bases and 5 bases, in that order; junction bases with no gene match: 5. Germline V gene sequence: CDR1 LNHDA, CDR2 SQIVND (reference sequence). The CDR3 contains 14 residues. This CDR3 reads CASSKDRGRHEQYF. In nucleotides, the CDR3 is TGTGCCAGTAGTAAGGACAGGGGGAGACACGAGCAGTACTTC.

In this sample, this clone is medium-sized. J is TRBJ1-5 and V is TRBV15, with TRBD1 identical over 9 bases. The CDR3 totals 15 residues. Per the germline V gene, CDR1 is LNHNV and CDR2 is YYDKDF (reference sequence). The ends lost 5 bases at V and 6 bases at J; junction bases unmatched: 8. For the CDR3, the DNA is TGTGCCACCAGCGGCCGGGACAGGGTGGGTCAGCCCCAGCATTTT. The encoded protein is CATSGRDRVGQPQHF.

This clone was counted a single time. This sequence joins TRBV29-1 and TRBJ1-2; the D is unclear. The germline V and J ends were trimmed by 4 bases and 4 bases, with 10 bases remaining between them. CDR1 and CDR2 from the germline V gene are SQVTM and ANQGSEA. The CDR3 runs to 12 residues. The CDR3 reads CSVATPAYGYTF. The CDR3 DNA sequence: TGCAGCGTTGCTACTCCGGCCTATGGCTACACCTTC.

This clone was seen only a few times. The V gene is TRBV11-3, the J gene TRBJ2-2, with a weak D call TRBD1 (6 bases). The V end lost 4 bases, the J end lost 2 bases, and 8 bases lay between the germline ends. The CDR3 totals 14 residues. Germline CDR1 reads SGHNT; CDR2 reads YENEEA. As DNA, the CDR3 is TGTGCCAGCAGCTCGGACAGCAACACCGGGGAGCTGTTTTTT. Amino acids: CASSSDSNTGELFF.

This chain uses TRBV14 with TRBJ1-1; D gene unclear. The germline V and J ends were trimmed by 4 bases and 0 bases, with 18 bases remaining between them. The germline CDR1 and CDR2 sequences are SGHDN and FVKESK. The CDR3 has 17 amino acids. CDR3 region: CASSRGPSSLLNTEAFF. CDR3 in DNA: TGTGCCAGCAGCCGCGGACCGTCCAGTTTGCTGAACACTGAAGCTTTCTTT.

In regard to this clone: The junction does not match germline at one end; this may be a read error. V usage is TRBV9 and J usage is TRBJ2-3; 14 bases fit TRBD2. Germline loops: CDR1 SGDLS, CDR2 YYNGEE. The CDR3 is made up of 14 amino acids. This CDR3 is CASSVDPRTSGRHF. In DNA form, the CDR3 reads TGTGCCAGCAGCGTAGACCCAAGGACTAGCGGGAGGCATTTT. The variable domain in full, with the rest retrieved from reference TRBV9 and TRBJ2-3, is DSGVTQTPKHLITATGQRVTLRCSPRSGDLSVYWYQQSLDQGLQFLIQYYNGEERAKGNILERFSAQQFPDLHSELNLSSLELGDSALYFCASSVDPRTSGRHFGPGTRLTVL.

This clone ranks as medium-sized. The V gene is TRBV11-2, the J gene TRBJ2-1, with TRBD2 identical over 14 bases. Germline CDR1 reads SGHAT; CDR2 reads FQNNGV. CDR3 length: 15 amino acids. Germline trimming cut 5 bases from V and 8 bases from J; bases unmatched to any gene: 5. CDR3 DNA: TGTGCCAGCAGCCTCGGGACTAGCGGGAGCTATGAGCAGTTCTTC. This encodes CASSLGTSGSYEQFF.

The chain links TRBV2 to TRBJ1-2; a weak D match, TRBD1 (5 bases). The CDR3 loop spans 13 amino acids. V was cut by 6 bases and J by 8 bases, with 16 bases left in between. The germline gives CDR1 SNHLY, CDR2 FYNNEI. This CDR3 is CASRKQAAEGYTF. In nucleotides, the CDR3 is TGTGCCAGCAGGAAACAGGCGGCGGAAGGCTACACCTTC. The variable domain in full, with the rest retrieved from reference TRBV2 and TRBJ1-2, is EPEVTQTPSHQVTQMGQEVILRCVPISNHLYFYWYRQILGQKVEFLVSFYNNEISEKSEIFDDQFSVERPDGSNFTLKIRSTKLEDSAMYFCASRKQAAEGYTFGSGTRLTVV.

The genes are TRBV5-1 and TRBJ2-7, with a possible D match to TRBD2 (6 bases). Germline values: CDR1 SGHRS, CDR2 YFSETQ. There are 15 residues in the CDR3. V was shortened by 8 bases and J by 1 base, with 19 bases between the two germline ends. CDR3 nucleotide sequence: TGCGCCAGTAATTATCCGGGACTGCTATCCTACGAGCAGTACTTC. Translating gives CASNYPGLLSYEQYF.

The chain links TRBV19 to TRBJ1-1; D is undetermined. CDR1 LNHDA and CDR2 SQIVND come from the germline V gene (reference sequence). CDR3 length equals 13 residues. Trimming stripped 7 bases from V and 4 bases from J, with 13 bases between. As DNA, the CDR3 is TGTGCCAGTAATTACCCGGGCACCACTGAAGCTTTCTTT. Protein: CASNYPGTTEAFF.

The rearrangement uses TRBV18 and TRBJ1-2, with 7 bases identical to TRBD1. Germline CDR1 is KGHSH and CDR2 is LQKENI. Losses at the gene ends were 2 bases for V and 4 bases for J; bases not matched to a gene: 7. The length of the CDR3 is 15 residues. This CDR3 reads CASSPNDRVLYGYTF. The CDR3 nucleotides read TGTGCCAGCTCACCAAACGACAGGGTTCTCTATGGCTACACCTTC.

The V call is TRBV7-2, the J call TRBJ2-6; D not certain. The CDR3 length is 14 residues. V was pared by 7 bases and J by 0 bases, with 7 bases between. Looked up from germline, CDR1 is SGHTA and CDR2 is FQGNSA. CDR3 region: CASNDDSGANVLTF. As DNA, the CDR3 is TGTGCCAGCAATGACGACTCTGGGGCCAACGTCCTGACTTTC.

The chain recombines TRBV2 with TRBJ2-1; no reliable D call. This CDR3 comprises 11 residues. The ends were cut back, 1 base at V and 15 bases at J, with 10 bases in the middle. Germline V gene sequence: CDR1 SNHLY, CDR2 FYNNEI. The CDR3 protein is CASSEERVPFF. The CDR3 region has the DNA TGTGCCAGCAGTGAAGAAAGGGTCCCGTTCTTC. The full variable domain, with the rest looked up from reference TRBV2 and TRBJ2-1, is EPEVTQTPSHQVTQMGQEVILRCVPISNHLYFYWYRQILGQKVEFLVSFYNNEISEKSEIFDDQFSVERPDGSNFTLKIRSTKLEDSAMYFCASSEERVPFFGPGTRLTVL.

This clone was recorded once. A much larger clone is a single base away; this may be a read error. Other DNA sequences in the same sample also yield this CDR3. V and J are TRBV19 and TRBJ2-7; no clear D gene. The germline V gene has CDR1 LNHDA and CDR2 SQIVND (reference sequence). The CDR3 covers 13 residues. The V end was cut by 6 bases, the J end by 4 bases, with 13 bases between. As DNA, the CDR3 is TGTGCCAGTAGCATGACACCGTCTTACGAGCAGTACTTC. Its protein is CASSMTPSYEQYF.

The chain couples TRBV5-6 to TRBJ1-2, with D uncertain. The CDR3 sequence is 14 residues long. V was pared by 0 bases and J by 0 bases, with 6 bases between. Per germline, CDR1 SGHDT and CDR2 YYEEEE. The CDR3 region is CASSLDGSNYGYTF. The CDR3 region has the DNA TGTGCCAGCAGCTTGGATGGCTCTAACTATGGCTACACCTTC.

CDR3: CASTRPGREFNEQFF. The CDR3 DNA follows: TGTGCCAGCACCCGGCCCGGGCGGGAGTTCAATGAGCAGTTCTTC. The gene calls are TRBV28 and TRBJ2-1; 7 positions match TRBD2. This CDR3 region has 15 residues. CDR1 is MDHEN and CDR2 is SYDVKM in the germline V gene. Trimming took 7 bases from V and 6 from J; bases not matched to a gene: 12.

This clone was seen only a few times. This chain links TRBV10-1 with TRBJ2-7, with D unclear. Looked up from germline, CDR1 is WNHNN and CDR2 is SYGVQD (reference sequence). The CDR3 contains 14 residues. V was trimmed by 3 bases and J by 3 bases, leaving 12 bases between them. The CDR3 sequence: CASSDSGPGYEQYF. The CDR3 nucleotides read TGCGCCAGCAGTGACTCTGGCCCGGGCTACGAGCAGTACTTC.

This clone was found once. This rearrangement joins TRBV5-1 to TRBJ2-5; TRBD2 matches 14 bases. Germline V gives CDR1 SGHRS, CDR2 YFSETQ. The CDR3 consists of 16 residues. V lost 4 bases to trimming and J lost 5 bases; unmatched junction nucleotides: 7. The CDR3 region has the DNA TGCGCCAGCAGCCACGGACTAGCGGGAGGATATGAGACCCAGTACTTC. Its translation: CASSHGLAGGYETQYF.